This entry lists 17 T cell receptor beta chains sequenced from one sample in a study of graft-versus-host responses after intestinal transplantation. No antigen is known for these receptors. The table came from immunoSEQ multiplex PCR; TCRdb's copy has only in-frame clones and leaves some out. The table has around 100,000 clones, approximately 84% seen once; the top ten hold more than 0.75%. The sample in question was unstimulated CD4+ T cells sorted from spleen or lymph node cells, obtained before transplant. The receptors originated from a human donor who was the organ donor for an intestinal transplant.

The genes are TRBV5-1 and TRBJ2-7, with 15 bases identical to TRBD2. This CDR3 is 17 amino acids long. J was trimmed by 2 bases and V by 3 bases; bases with no gene match: 6. Germline-derived CDR1 and CDR2 are SGHRS and YFSETQ. CDR3 bases: TGCGCCAGCAGCTCACGGACTAGCGGGGGGGGAGCCTACGAGCAGTACTTC. Its protein is CASSSRTSGGGAYEQYF.

The rearrangement links TRBV2 to TRBJ2-3, with D unclear. The V gene lost 5 bases and the J gene lost 6 bases, with 9 bases spanning the gap. This CDR3 region has 12 residues. The germline CDR1 and CDR2 sequences are SNHLY and FYNNEI. The CDR3 reads CASSSAWDTQYF. For the CDR3, the DNA is TGTGCCAGCAGTTCCGCTTGGGATACGCAGTATTTT.

This clone has a single count. This chain links TRBV11-2 with TRBJ1-3, with TRBD1 as a possible D gene (6 bases). Germline V lookup: CDR1 SGHAT, CDR2 FQNNGV. CDR3 length: 19 amino acids. The V and J ends lost 0 bases and 0 bases respectively, with 18 bases between them. The chain's CDR3 is CASSLDWPGRGGSGNTIYF. CDR3 in DNA: TGTGCCAGCAGCTTAGATTGGCCGGGCAGGGGAGGCTCTGGAAACACCATATATTTT. Full variable domain (outside the CDR3, taken from reference TRBV11-2 and TRBJ1-3): EAGVAQSPRYKIIEKRQSVAFWCNPISGHATLYWYQQILGQGPKLLIQFQNNGVVDDSQLPKDRFSAERLKGVDSTLKIQPAKLEDSAVYLCASSLDWPGRGGSGNTIYFGEGSWLTVV.

V usage is TRBV4-2 and J usage is TRBJ2-7; 8 bases align to TRBD2. J lost 5 bases, V lost 0 bases, and 6 bases had no gene match. This CDR3 region has 15 residues. Germline V gene data show CDR1 as LGHNA and CDR2 as YNFKEQ. The CDR3 DNA follows: TGTGCCAGCAGCCAAGAACCGGGACTAGATAACGAGCAGTACTTC. Translating gives CASSQEPGLDNEQYF.

This chain joins TRBV28 and TRBJ1-5, with D unresolved. The CDR3 is made up of 12 amino acids. The germline gives CDR1 MDHEN, CDR2 SYDVKM. V shed 6 bases and J shed 5 bases, with 8 bases lying between them. The CDR3 DNA is TGTGCCAGCAGGCGGGCCGATCAGCCCCAGCATTTT. Protein: CASRRADQPQHF.

The chain combines TRBV7-9 with TRBJ2-7; D is ambiguous. The germline V gene has CDR1 SEHNR and CDR2 FQNEAQ (reference sequence). There are 17 residues in the CDR3. Trimming pared 1 base from V and 0 bases from J, leaving 16 bases between. CDR3 sequence (DNA): TGTGCCAGCAGCTTAGAATTAGGGTGGGGAAGCTCCTACGAGCAGTACTTC. Its translation is CASSLELGWGSSYEQYF.

The J gene is TRBJ2-3, the V gene TRBV7-7; TRBD2 matches at 8 bases. Germline-derived CDR1 and CDR2 are SSHAT and FNYEAQ (reference sequence). J lost 1 base, V lost 5 bases, and 2 bases had no gene match. This CDR3 region has 14 residues. The DNA of the CDR3 is TGTGCCAGCAGCCGGACTAGCCGCACAGATACGCAGTATTTT. Its translation: CASSRTSRTDTQYF. The full variable domain, its missing parts supplied by reference TRBV7-7 and TRBJ2-3, is GAGVSQSPRYKVTKRGQDVTLRCDPISSHATLYWYQQALGQGPEFLTYFNYEAQPDKSGLPSDRFSAERPEGSISTLTIQRTEQRDSAMYRCASSRTSRTDTQYFGPGTRLTVL.

The chain combines TRBV29-1 with TRBJ1-2, with TRBD1 identical over 9 bases. CDR1 is SQVTM and CDR2 is ANQGSEA in the germline V gene. The J segment lost 7 bases and the V segment lost 6 bases, leaving 6 bases of the junction unmatched. There are 12 residues in the CDR3. As DNA, the CDR3 is TGCAGCGTGGCCCGGACAGGGGTTGGCTACACCTTC. This sequence encodes CSVARTGVGYTF.

V gene TRBV5-1 combines with J gene TRBJ2-1; 8 nucleotides align to TRBD2. The germline V gene encodes CDR1 SGHRS and CDR2 YFSETQ. V was clipped by 0 bases and J by 9 bases; unmatched bases: 14. This CDR3 spans 17 amino acids. The CDR3 region is CASSLVLAGSYIGEQFF. The DNA for the CDR3 is TGCGCCAGCAGCTTGGTGTTAGCGGGGAGTTACATTGGTGAGCAGTTCTTC.

In its sample, this clone was seen once. The J gene is TRBJ2-1, the V gene TRBV27; 7 nucleotides agree with TRBD2. Germline loops: CDR1 MNHEY, CDR2 SMNVEV (reference sequence). Unmatched junction bases numbered 8, after V lost 5 bases and J lost 4 bases. This CDR3 has 15 residues. In DNA, the CDR3 is TGTGCCAGCAGTCCCTACGGCGGGGGTTACAATGAGCAGTTCTTC. Its protein is CASSPYGGGYNEQFF.

The CDR3 DNA reads TGTGCCAGCAGTTCGAGGGGGCTGGGCAATCAGCCCCAGCATTTT. Translation gives CASSSRGLGNQPQHF. The J gene is TRBJ1-5, the V gene TRBV28; 7 positions agree with TRBD1. The germline V gene encodes CDR1 MDHEN and CDR2 SYDVKM. Germline trimming cut 4 bases from V and 2 bases from J; bases unmatched to any gene: 5. The CDR3 has 15 residues.

V usage is TRBV16 and J usage is TRBJ1-1; D not resolved. V dropped 1 base and J dropped 0 bases, with 6 bases sitting between them. Germline CDR1 reads KGHSY; CDR2 reads FQNENV. The CDR3 extends over 14 amino acids. CDR3: CASSQYRLNTEAFF. As DNA, the CDR3 is TGTGCCAGCAGCCAATATAGGTTGAACACTGAAGCTTTCTTT.

The rearrangement joins TRBV28 to TRBJ2-7, with D possibly TRBD2 on 7 matching bases. Trimming took off 5 bases at V and 0 bases at J, with 14 bases between the two ends. CDR3 size: 15 residues. Germline V gene sequence: CDR1 MDHEN, CDR2 SYDVKM. CDR3 sequence: CASSPGGIISYEQYF. The CDR3 coding sequence is TGTGCCAGCAGTCCGGGGGGCATAATCTCCTACGAGCAGTACTTC.

The chain employs TRBV30 and TRBJ2-3; TRBD2 matches at 7 bases. Trimming cost V 3 bases and J 1 base; bases outside gene matches: 4. The CDR3 contains 14 residues. The V gene's germline CDR1 is GTSNPN and CDR2 SVGIG (reference sequence). The CDR3 protein is CAWRGGLGTDTQYF. In DNA, the CDR3 is TGTGCCTGGAGGGGAGGGTTGGGCACAGATACGCAGTATTTT.

CDR3 sequence reads: CASSSPRRTDRNYGYTF. The CDR3 coding sequence is TGTGCCAGCAGCTCTCCGCGTCGGACAGATAGAAACTATGGCTACACCTTC. The chain couples TRBV7-9 to TRBJ1-2; possibly TRBD1 for D (6 bases). CDR3 size: 17 residues. Trimming left V 4 bases short and J 2 bases short, with 20 bases between. Germline V gene data show CDR1 as SEHNR and CDR2 as FQNEAQ (reference sequence).

The table lists this clone with a few counts. This sequence joins TRBV7-9 and TRBJ1-6, with D possibly matching TRBD1 (5 bases). The germline V gene encodes CDR1 SEHNR and CDR2 FQNEAQ (reference sequence). The CDR3 contains 15 residues. V was cut by 2 bases and J by 7 bases, with 12 bases left in between. CDR3 DNA sequence: TGTGCCAGCAGCTTAACGGGGGGGGGAAATTCACCCCTCCACTTT. It encodes CASSLTGGGNSPLHF. The complete variable domain, with remaining parts taken from reference TRBV7-9 and TRBJ1-6, reads DTGVSQNPRHKITKRGQNVTFRCDPISEHNRLYWYRQTLGQGPEFLTYFQNEAQLEKSRLLSDRFSAERPKGSFSTLEIQRTEQGDSAMYLCASSLTGGGNSPLHFGNGTRLTVT.

The J gene is TRBJ1-5, the V gene TRBV28; D not certain. Per the germline V gene, CDR1 is MDHEN and CDR2 is SYDVKM. CDR3 length: 14 residues. V was cut by 3 bases and J by 0 bases, with 6 bases left in between. CDR3 nucleotide sequence: TGTGCCAGCAGTTTGGCCAGTAGCAATCAGCCCCAGCATTTT. Residues: CASSLASSNQPQHF.